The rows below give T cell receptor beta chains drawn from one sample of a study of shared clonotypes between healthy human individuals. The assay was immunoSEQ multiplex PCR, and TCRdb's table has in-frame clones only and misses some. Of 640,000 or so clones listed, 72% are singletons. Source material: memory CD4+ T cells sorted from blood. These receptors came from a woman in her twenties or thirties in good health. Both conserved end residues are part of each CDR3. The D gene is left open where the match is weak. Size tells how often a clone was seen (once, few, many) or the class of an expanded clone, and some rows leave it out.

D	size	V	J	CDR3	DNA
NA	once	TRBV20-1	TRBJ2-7	CSASFGYEQYF	TGCAGTGCTAGCTTCGGATACGAGCAGTACTTC
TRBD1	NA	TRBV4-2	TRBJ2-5	CASSHPQGTGGFNPRETQYF	TGTGCCAGCAGCCACCCCCAAGGGACAGGGGGCTTCAACCCACGGGAGACCCAGTACTTC
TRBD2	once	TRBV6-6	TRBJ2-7	CASHPAAGVSYEQYF	TGTGCCAGCCACCCTGCTGCGGGGGTCTCCTACGAGCAGTACTTC
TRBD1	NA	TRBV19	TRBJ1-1	CASSTGQGLVTEAFF	TGTGCCAGTAGTACCGGACAGGGTCTCGTAACTGAAGCTTTCTTT
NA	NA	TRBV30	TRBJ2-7	CAWSRKDEQYF	TGTGCCTGGAGTCGCAAAGACGAGCAGTACTTC
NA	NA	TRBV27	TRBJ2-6	CASSLLGANVLTF	TGTGCCAGCAGTTTGTTAGGGGCCAACGTCCTGACTTTC
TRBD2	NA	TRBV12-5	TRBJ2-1	CASAPLAGDEQFF	TGTGCTAGTGCCCCTCTAGCGGGAGATGAGCAGTTCTTC
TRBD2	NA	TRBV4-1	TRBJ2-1	CASSPGLAYVNEQFF	TGCGCCAGCAGCCCGGGACTAGCGTACGTCAATGAGCAGTTCTTC
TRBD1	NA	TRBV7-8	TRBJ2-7	CASSLRTGSVSEQYF	TGTGCCAGCAGCTTGAGGACAGGGTCCGTCTCCGAGCAGTACTTC
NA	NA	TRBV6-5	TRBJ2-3	CASSYVGGTSTDTQYF	TGTGCCAGCAGTTACGTCGGAGGGACTAGCACAGATACGCAGTATTTT